The clone carrying this T cell receptor (beta chain) was counted ten times or more. Its antigen is undetermined. This specimen belongs to a study of T cells in Graves' hyperthyroidism and ophthalmopathy. Study-level background: Peripheral blood was obtained at initial diagnosis, preceding any treatment. Points from the study as a whole: Blood also showed most of the thyroid clonotypes that were expanded above 0.001.

If no ophthalmopathy progression occurred within 18 months, Graves' hyperthyroidism was stable. Amplification of TCR beta CDR3 regions was performed using RNA transcripts as template. First-round RT-PCR of the TCR CDR3 relied on the HTBI primer set. TCRdb used MiXCR to reprocess the multiplex PCR reads, holding one entry per CDR3 protein. The sample comprises around 440,000 distinct CDR3 sequences, about a sixth of which are singletons, and 14% rests with the top ten. The TCR comes from a woman in her late teens or twenties with Graves' hyperthyroidism. Sequences were obtained from blood.

The CDR3 is CSARELGTAETQYF. The CDR3 DNA reads as TGCAGTGCTAGAGAGTTAGGGACAGCTGAGACCCAGTACTTC. The chain uses TRBV20-1 and TRBJ2-5; 7 bases align to TRBD1. The germline gives CDR1 DFQATT, CDR2 SNEGSKA (reference sequence). The CDR3 runs to 14 residues. The trim removed 0 bases at V and 5 bases at J, leaving 6 bases unmatched.